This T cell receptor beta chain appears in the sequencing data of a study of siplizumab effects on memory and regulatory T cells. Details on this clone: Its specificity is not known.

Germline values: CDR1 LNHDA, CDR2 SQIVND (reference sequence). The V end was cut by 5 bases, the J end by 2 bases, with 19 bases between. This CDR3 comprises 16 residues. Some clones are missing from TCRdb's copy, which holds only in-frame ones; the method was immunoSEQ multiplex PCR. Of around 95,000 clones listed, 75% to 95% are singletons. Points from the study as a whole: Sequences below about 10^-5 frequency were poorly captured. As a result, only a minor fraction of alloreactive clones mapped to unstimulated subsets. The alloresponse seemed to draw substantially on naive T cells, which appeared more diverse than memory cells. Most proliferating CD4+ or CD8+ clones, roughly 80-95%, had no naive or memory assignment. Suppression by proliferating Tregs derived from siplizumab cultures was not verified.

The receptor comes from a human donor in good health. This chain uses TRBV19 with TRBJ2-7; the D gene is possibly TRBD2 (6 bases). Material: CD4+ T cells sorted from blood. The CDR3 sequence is CASSSYSGTGAYEQYF. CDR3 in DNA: TGTGCCAGTAGTTCCTATTCCGGGACTGGAGCCTACGAGCAGTACTTC.